This record looks at one T cell receptor beta chain sequence and its context. Its target is not known. The data were obtained in a study of T cell responses to AZD1222 COVID-19 vaccine. General study points: Only after the peak T cell response were repertoires sampled.

The repertoire was sequenced with immunoSEQ multiplex PCR; TCRdb's copy has only in-frame clones and lacks some. The sample consists of over 150,000 clones, 80% to 90% of them appearing once. The V gene's germline CDR1 is KGHDR and CDR2 SFDVKD. The CDR3 covers 15 residues. Germline trimming cut 7 bases from V and 3 bases from J; bases unmatched to any gene: 5. The clonotype originates from an adult in good health. Material: peripheral blood, obtained on day 0 of AZD1222 vaccination. This chain links TRBV24-1 with TRBJ2-2; 9 bases map to TRBD1. The DNA for the CDR3 is TGTGCCACCAGACCGGGACAGGGTGACACCGGGGAGCTGTTTTTT. Translation gives CATRPGQGDTGELFF.